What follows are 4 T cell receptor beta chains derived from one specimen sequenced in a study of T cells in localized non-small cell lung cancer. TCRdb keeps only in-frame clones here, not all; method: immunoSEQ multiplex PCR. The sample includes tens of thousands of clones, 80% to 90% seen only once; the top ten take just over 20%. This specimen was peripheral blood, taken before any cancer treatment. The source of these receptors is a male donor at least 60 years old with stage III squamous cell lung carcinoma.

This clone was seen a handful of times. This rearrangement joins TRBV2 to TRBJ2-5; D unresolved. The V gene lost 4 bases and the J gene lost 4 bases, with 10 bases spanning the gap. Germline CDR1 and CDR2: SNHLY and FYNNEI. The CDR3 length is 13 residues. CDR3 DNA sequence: TGTGCCAGCAGTGTAGGAATGGCAGAGACCCAGTACTTC. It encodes CASSVGMAETQYF.

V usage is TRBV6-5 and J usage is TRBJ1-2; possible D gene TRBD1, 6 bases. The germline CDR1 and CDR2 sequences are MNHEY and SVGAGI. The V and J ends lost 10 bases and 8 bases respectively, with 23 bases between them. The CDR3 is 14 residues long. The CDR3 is CATGRAGQLWGYTF. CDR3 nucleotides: TGTGCCACGGGTAGGGCAGGACAGCTATGGGGCTACACCTTC.

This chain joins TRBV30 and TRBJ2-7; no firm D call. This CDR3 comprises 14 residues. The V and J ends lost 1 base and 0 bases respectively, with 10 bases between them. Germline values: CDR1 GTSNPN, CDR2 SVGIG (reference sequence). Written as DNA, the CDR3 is TGTGCCTGGAGTGCGCAGGAGCACTCCTACGAGCAGTACTTC. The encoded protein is CAWSAQEHSYEQYF.

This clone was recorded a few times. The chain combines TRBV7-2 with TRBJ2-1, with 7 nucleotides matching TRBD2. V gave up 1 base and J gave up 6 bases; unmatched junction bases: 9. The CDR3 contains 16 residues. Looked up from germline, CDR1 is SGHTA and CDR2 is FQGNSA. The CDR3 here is CASSLEGRGLGNEQFF. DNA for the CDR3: TGTGCCAGCAGCTTAGAAGGGAGGGGTTTGGGCAATGAGCAGTTCTTC.